These T cell receptor beta chains were read from a single sample in a study of control samples from healthy donors and cancer patients. Produced via immunoSEQ multiplex PCR; TCRdb's table is partial and in-frame only. The sample has approximately 97,000 clones; 92% are singletons. The sequenced material came from blood. Source of these receptors: a woman aged 18-35 years in good health. Both conserved end residues are part of each CDR3. The D gene is left open where the match is weak. Some rows have no size entry. The others give once, few or many, or a class for an expanded clone.

V gene: TRBV2; D gene: NA; J gene: TRBJ2-5; CDR3 length: 12; clone size: once; CDR3 protein: CARGTSGETQYF; CDR3 DNA: TGTGCCAGAGGGACTTCAGGGGAGACCCAGTACTTC
V gene: TRBV9; D gene: NA; J gene: TRBJ1-1; CDR3 length: 15; clone size: NA; CDR3 protein: CASSVTGSTNTEAFF; CDR3 DNA: TGTGCCAGCAGCGTCACAGGGTCGACGAACACTGAAGCTTTCTTT
V gene: TRBV27; D gene: NA; J gene: TRBJ1-6; CDR3 length: 17; clone size: NA; CDR3 protein: CASSPGGVGTYNSPLHF; CDR3 DNA: TGTGCCAGCAGCCCGGGGGGGGTTGGAACCTATAATTCACCCCTCCACTTT
V gene: TRBV4-3; D gene: NA; J gene: TRBJ2-4; CDR3 length: 13; clone size: NA; CDR3 protein: CASSQSDKNIQYF; CDR3 DNA: TGCGCCAGCAGCCAAAGTGACAAAAACATTCAGTACTTC
V gene: TRBV6-1; D gene: NA; J gene: TRBJ1-1; CDR3 length: 14; clone size: NA; CDR3 protein: CASSEAGLNTEAFF; CDR3 DNA: TGTGCCAGCAGTGAAGCTGGCCTGAACACTGAAGCTTTCTTT
V gene: TRBV10-1; D gene: TRBD2; J gene: TRBJ2-1; CDR3 length: 16; clone size: NA; CDR3 protein: CASSDPTSGPYNEQFF; CDR3 DNA: TGCGCCAGCAGTGACCCCACTAGCGGGCCTTACAATGAGCAGTTCTTC
V gene: TRBV3-1/TRBV3-2; D gene: TRBD2; J gene: TRBJ2-1; CDR3 length: 17; clone size: NA; CDR3 protein: CASSRDSSGSSYNEQFF; CDR3 DNA: TGTGCCAGCAGTCGGGATAGTAGCGGGTCCTCCTACAATGAGCAGTTCTTC
V gene: TRBV12-3/TRBV12-4; D gene: NA; J gene: TRBJ1-5; CDR3 length: 13; clone size: NA; CDR3 protein: CASSLKDPKPQHF; CDR3 DNA: TGTGCCAGCAGTTTGAAGGACCCGAAGCCCCAGCATTTT
V gene: TRBV3-1/TRBV3-2; D gene: NA; J gene: TRBJ1-3; CDR3 length: 14; clone size: NA; CDR3 protein: CASTPGASGNTIYF; CDR3 DNA: TGTGCCAGCACCCCAGGGGCCTCTGGAAACACCATATATTTT
V gene: TRBV6-6; D gene: NA; J gene: TRBJ2-1; CDR3 length: 13; clone size: NA; CDR3 protein: CASSYQPFHEQFF; CDR3 DNA: TGTGCCAGCAGTTACCAACCTTTTCATGAGCAGTTCTTC
V gene: TRBV19; D gene: NA; J gene: TRBJ1-3; CDR3 length: 17; clone size: NA; CDR3 protein: CASSIDPRTRRGNTIYF; CDR3 DNA: TGTGCCAGTAGTATAGACCCTCGGACAAGAAGAGGAAACACCATATATTTT
V gene: TRBV6-2/TRBV6-3; D gene: TRBD1; J gene: TRBJ2-1; CDR3 length: 17; clone size: NA; CDR3 protein: CASSYGNQGARRNEQFF; CDR3 DNA: TGTGCCAGCAGTTACGGGAACCAGGGGGCAAGGAGGAATGAGCAGTTCTTC
V gene: TRBV14; D gene: NA; J gene: TRBJ2-7; CDR3 length: 13; clone size: NA; CDR3 protein: CASSQTGTYEQYF; CDR3 DNA: TGTGCCAGCAGCCAAACCGGGACCTACGAGCAGTACTTC
V gene: TRBV7-2; D gene: TRBD1; J gene: TRBJ1-1; CDR3 length: 15; clone size: once; CDR3 protein: CASSLIPGGGTEAFF; CDR3 DNA: TGTGCCAGCAGCTTAATACCAGGGGGAGGGACTGAAGCTTTCTTT
V gene: TRBV19; D gene: TRBD2; J gene: TRBJ2-2; CDR3 length: 15; clone size: NA; CDR3 protein: CASSILAGGTGELFF; CDR3 DNA: TGTGCCAGTAGTATTTTAGCGGGGGGCACCGGGGAGCTGTTTTTT
V gene: TRBV5-1; D gene: NA; J gene: TRBJ1-1; CDR3 length: 14; clone size: NA; CDR3 protein: CASSLQGKDTEAFF; CDR3 DNA: TGCGCCAGCAGCTTGCAGGGTAAGGACACTGAAGCTTTCTTT
V gene: TRBV4-2; D gene: NA; J gene: TRBJ1-1; CDR3 length: 14; clone size: NA; CDR3 protein: CASSQVQINTEAFF; CDR3 DNA: TGTGCCAGCAGCCAAGTTCAAATAAACACTGAAGCTTTCTTT
V gene: TRBV19; D gene: TRBD1; J gene: TRBJ1-2; CDR3 length: 15; clone size: NA; CDR3 protein: CAAGRGREKDYGYTF; CDR3 DNA: TGTGCCGCCGGCAGGGGGCGCGAAAAAGACTATGGCTACACCTTC
V gene: TRBV23-1; D gene: NA; J gene: TRBJ2-7; CDR3 length: 15; clone size: NA; CDR3 protein: CASRPGPNPSGEQYF; CDR3 DNA: TGCGCCAGCAGACCCGGGCCAAACCCCAGTGGCGAGCAGTACTTC
V gene: TRBV18; D gene: TRBD2; J gene: TRBJ2-3; CDR3 length: 16; clone size: once; CDR3 protein: CASSPWTSGITDTQYF; CDR3 DNA: TGTGCCAGCTCACCATGGACTAGCGGGATCACAGATACGCAGTATTTT
V gene: TRBV6-6; D gene: NA; J gene: TRBJ1-4; CDR3 length: 18; clone size: NA; CDR3 protein: CASSPGRQRGTTNEKLFF; CDR3 DNA: TGTGCCAGCAGTCCCGGTAGGCAAAGAGGTACAACTAATGAAAAACTGTTTTTT
V gene: TRBV10-3; D gene: NA; J gene: TRBJ2-3; CDR3 length: 11; clone size: NA; CDR3 protein: CAISETDTQYF; CDR3 DNA: TGTGCCATCAGCGAAACAGATACGCAGTATTTT
V gene: TRBV15; D gene: NA; J gene: TRBJ2-2; CDR3 length: 14; clone size: once; CDR3 protein: CATSILGNTGELFF; CDR3 DNA: TGTGCCACCAGCATCCTCGGGAACACCGGGGAGCTGTTTTTT
V gene: TRBV7-2; D gene: TRBD1; J gene: TRBJ2-1; CDR3 length: 17; clone size: NA; CDR3 protein: CASSLVGTGGPRDEQFF; CDR3 DNA: TGTGCCAGCAGCTTAGTGGGTACAGGGGGCCCTAGGGATGAGCAGTTCTTC
V gene: TRBV5-5; D gene: NA; J gene: TRBJ1-3; CDR3 length: 15; clone size: NA; CDR3 protein: CASSPTGTYGNTIYF; CDR3 DNA: TGTGCCAGCAGCCCCACCGGGACATATGGAAACACCATATATTTT